The clone carrying this TCR beta chain was picked up a small number of times. These data originate in a study of T-cell memory formation after mild COVID-19. The CDR3 consists of 13 residues. Trimming took 8 bases from V and 6 from J, leaving 17 bases between them. The germline V gene encodes CDR1 SQVTM and CDR2 ANQGSEA. TCRdb re-derived calls from the 5' RACE reads in MiXCR, one entry per CDR3 protein. Of 150,000 to 200,000 distinct CDR3 sequences listed, roughly 23% were seen once; the top ten hold about 23%. The chain is built from TRBV29-1 and TRBJ2-1, with a weak D call TRBD2 (6 bases). Material: PBMCs or a T cell subset sorted from them (not recorded which). The TCR sequence derives from an adult woman who had mild COVID-19 (a few samples of this study predate the infection). Cell type and time point are not known. The CDR3 nucleotides read TGCAGCCAGGCCCGGAGGGAGGTCAATGAGCAGTTCTTC. Protein: CSQARREVNEQFF.